The 14 T cell receptor beta chains presented below share a single source sample, sequenced in a study of blood T cell repertoires in COVID-19. The data were produced by immunoSEQ multiplex PCR, yet TCRdb's version contains in-frame clones alone and is incomplete. The top ten hold approximately 33% of the sample, which has 49,000 or so clones, roughly 85% seen once. The source material was peripheral blood. The receptors here all came from a woman over 75 with COVID-19, enrolled during active disease.

The chain links TRBV24-1 to TRBJ1-2, with D possibly being TRBD1 (6 bases). Trimming took 12 bases from V and 1 from J, leaving 17 bases between them. This CDR3 has 14 amino acids. From germline, CDR1 is KGHDR and CDR2 SFDVKD. For the CDR3, the DNA is TGTGCCTTCGGGGTAACAGGGCTTAACTATGGCTACACCTTC. Translation: CAFGVTGLNYGYTF.

The chain employs TRBV6-1 and TRBJ2-3, with TRBD1 identical over 8 bases. V lost 2 bases and J lost 4; bases outside the gene matches: 5. The germline V gene has CDR1 MNHNS and CDR2 SASEGT. CDR3 length: 15 amino acids. CDR3 loop: CASSEQGAGSDTQYF. Here the CDR3 DNA reads TGTGCCAGCAGTGAACAGGGGGCAGGGTCAGATACGCAGTATTTT.

This clone was found many times. The chain couples TRBV6-1 to TRBJ2-7; no clear D. This CDR3 has 13 residues. Germline assignment: CDR1 MNHNS and CDR2 SASEGT. The V and J ends lost 3 bases and 4 bases respectively, with 10 bases between them. This CDR3 is CASSDPLAYEQYF. The DNA of the CDR3 is TGTGCCAGCAGTGATCCCCTGGCTTACGAGCAGTACTTC.

Remarks on this clone: The germline gene is not matched at one end of the junction; a read error may be the cause. The rearrangement uses TRBV2 and TRBJ2-2; 12 bases line up with TRBD2. The CDR3 totals 15 residues. CDR1 and CDR2 from the germline V gene are SNHLY and FYNNEI. CDR3 sequence (DNA): TGTGCCAGCAGTAGGACTAGCGGGGAGACCGGGGAGCCGTTTTTT. Residues: CASSRTSGETGEPFF.

A few counts support this clone. This chain links TRBV19 with TRBJ1-1; D is unresolved. V gave up 9 bases and J gave up 4 bases, with 12 bases separating them. Germline loops: CDR1 LNHDA, CDR2 SQIVND (reference sequence). The CDR3 spans 12 residues. CDR3 nucleotide sequence: TGTGCCAGCGGCAGGTCTCCCACTGAAGCTTTCTTT. Its protein product is CASGRSPTEAFF.

The chain joins TRBV7-9 to TRBJ2-5, with TRBD2 identical over 7 bases. Germline assignment: CDR1 SEHNR and CDR2 FQNEAQ (reference sequence). CDR3 length: 14 amino acids. V gave up 5 bases and J gave up 2 bases; unmatched junction bases: 5. In DNA form, the CDR3 reads TGTGCCAGCAGCAGGGACGGGAGGCAAGAGACCCAGTACTTC. Translation: CASSRDGRQETQYF.

The V and J genes are TRBV5-4 and TRBJ2-2, with TRBD1 matching 11 bases. This CDR3 spans 16 amino acids. V dropped 4 bases and J dropped 7; count of bases not matched to a gene: 9. Germline V gene data show CDR1 as SGHNT and CDR2 as YYREEE (reference sequence). CDR3 residues: CASSNGQGALDGELFF. In nucleotides, the CDR3 is TGTGCCAGCAGCAACGGACAGGGGGCTTTGGACGGGGAGCTGTTTTTT.

The chain couples TRBV2 to TRBJ1-5; D is ambiguous. The V gene lost 2 bases and the J gene lost 3 bases, with 5 bases spanning the gap. Germline CDR1 reads SNHLY; CDR2 reads FYNNEI. This CDR3 has 13 residues. The CDR3 reads CASSELSNQPQHF. In nucleotides, the CDR3 is TGTGCCAGCAGTGAACTCTCCAATCAGCCCCAGCATTTT. Based on the CDR3 plus reference TRBV2 and TRBJ1-5, the full variable domain is EPEVTQTPSHQVTQMGQEVILRCVPISNHLYFYWYRQILGQKVEFLVSFYNNEISEKSEIFDDQFSVERPDGSNFTLKIRSTKLEDSAMYFCASSELSNQPQHFGDGTRLSIL.

The chain uses TRBV27 and TRBJ2-1, with 8 bases matching TRBD2. The CDR3 totals 15 residues. Germline V gene lookup returns CDR1 MNHEY and CDR2 SMNVEV (reference sequence). The J segment lost 7 bases and the V segment lost 7 bases, leaving 12 bases of the junction unmatched. CDR3 sequence reads: CASTLGTSGRNEQFF. CDR3 nucleotides: TGTGCCAGCACCCTCGGTACTAGCGGTAGAAATGAGCAGTTCTTC.

The chain is built from TRBV11-1 and TRBJ2-1, with 9 bases aligning to TRBD2. The length of the CDR3 is 15 residues. CDR1 is SGHAT, CDR2 FQDESV, per germline (reference sequence). Trimming took 1 base from V and 7 from J; bases not matched to a gene: 5. The CDR3: CASSLGGRAENEQFF. The CDR3 coding sequence is TGTGCCAGCAGCTTAGGCGGGAGGGCCGAGAATGAGCAGTTCTTC.

V is TRBV5-4 and J is TRBJ2-5; possible D gene TRBD2, 5 bases. Germline assignment: CDR1 SGHNT and CDR2 YYREEE (reference sequence). Trimming took 5 bases from V and 1 from J, leaving 9 bases between them. This CDR3 is built from 13 residues. This CDR3 is CASRHSAQETQYF. CDR3 coding DNA: TGTGCCAGCAGGCATAGCGCCCAAGAGACCCAGTACTTC.

The rearrangement uses TRBV6-4 and TRBJ1-5, with TRBD1 identical over 11 bases. This CDR3 is built from 16 residues. The germline V gene encodes CDR1 MRHNA and CDR2 SNTAGT. V lost 8 bases, J lost 7 bases, and 13 bases stayed unmatched. The CDR3 loop is CASSVRGQGAGQPQHF. In DNA, the CDR3 is TGTGCCAGCTCAGTGAGAGGACAGGGGGCAGGACAGCCCCAGCATTTT.

This clone appeared a few times. V is TRBV3-1 (or the pseudogene TRBV3-2) and J is TRBJ1-4; no clear D gene. Between the trimmed V and J ends, which lost 2 bases and 8 bases, there was a span of 12 bases. Germline V lookup: CDR1 LGHDT, CDR2 YNNKEL (reference sequence). The CDR3 length is 14 residues. CDR3 sequence: CASSQSGVREKLFF. In nucleotides, the CDR3 is TGTGCCAGCAGCCAATCCGGGGTCCGGGAAAAACTGTTTTTT.

The rearrangement links TRBV10-3 to TRBJ2-3; D is perhaps TRBD2 (5 bases). Germline CDR1 and CDR2: ENHRY and SYGVKD. This CDR3 is 14 amino acids long. Between the trimmed V and J ends, which lost 3 bases and 1 base, there was a span of 8 bases. DNA of the CDR3: TGTGCCATCAGTGATGGTAGCGGCACAGATACGCAGTATTTT. As protein: CAISDGSGTDTQYF.